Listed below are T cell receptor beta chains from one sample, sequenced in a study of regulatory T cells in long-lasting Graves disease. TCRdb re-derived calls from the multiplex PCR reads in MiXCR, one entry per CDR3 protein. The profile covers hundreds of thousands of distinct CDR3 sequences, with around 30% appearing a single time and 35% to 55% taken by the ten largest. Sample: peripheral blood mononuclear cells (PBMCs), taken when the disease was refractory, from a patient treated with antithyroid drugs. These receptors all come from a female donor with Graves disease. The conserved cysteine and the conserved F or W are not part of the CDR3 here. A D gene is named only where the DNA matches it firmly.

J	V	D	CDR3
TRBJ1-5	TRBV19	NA	ASSIGVSSPGQPQH
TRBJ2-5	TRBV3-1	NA	ASSWSGAGETQY
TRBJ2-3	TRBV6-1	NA	ASGQHRTDTQY
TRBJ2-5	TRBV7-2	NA	ASSLDASQETQY
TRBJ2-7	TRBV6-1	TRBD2	ASRPTSGRAYEQY
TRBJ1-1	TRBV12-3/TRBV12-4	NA	ASRPGVVNTEAF
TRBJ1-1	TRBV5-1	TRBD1	ASSVDRAEAF
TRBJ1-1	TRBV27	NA	ASRARTVNTEAF
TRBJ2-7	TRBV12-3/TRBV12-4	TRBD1	ASRPGTVFYEQC
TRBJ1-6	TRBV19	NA	ASSIVDSPLH
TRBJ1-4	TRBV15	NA	ATSREPEKLF
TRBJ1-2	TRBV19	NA	ASNPGAYGYT
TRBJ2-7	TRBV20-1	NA	SARTGGGIYEQY
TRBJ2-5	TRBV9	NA	ASSGDRKSRGETQY
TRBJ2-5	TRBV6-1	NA	ASRLVETQY
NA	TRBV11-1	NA	ASSLEVNEQF
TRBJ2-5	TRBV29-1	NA	SVVGWDNQETQY
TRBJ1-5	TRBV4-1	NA	ASSQEWQGNQPQH
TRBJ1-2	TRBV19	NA	ASRSRESGYT
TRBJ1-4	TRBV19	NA	ASSINGASEKLF
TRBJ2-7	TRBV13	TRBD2	ASSAWTSKSYEQY
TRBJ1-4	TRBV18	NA	ASSPEQGSEKLF
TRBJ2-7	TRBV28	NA	ASSSGLGEQY
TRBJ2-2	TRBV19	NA	ASSIDLELSGELF
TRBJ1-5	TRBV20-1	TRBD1	SARVAGTGGGRNSNQPQH
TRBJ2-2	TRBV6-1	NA	ASTGIHANTGELF
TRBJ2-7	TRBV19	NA	ASSGSTGIVDYEQY
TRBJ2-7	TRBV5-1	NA	ASSLGTDMYEQY
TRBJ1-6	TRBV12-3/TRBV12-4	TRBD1	ASSSRTGRNSPLH
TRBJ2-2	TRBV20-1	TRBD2	SASLAGSTGELF
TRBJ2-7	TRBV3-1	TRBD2	ASSHASGRASSYEQY
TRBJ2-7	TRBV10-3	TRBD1	ATGQGVEQY
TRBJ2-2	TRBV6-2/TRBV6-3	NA	ASSYSQGLGFTGELF
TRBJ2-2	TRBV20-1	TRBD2	SARALDGTSGTGELF
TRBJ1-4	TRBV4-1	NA	ASSRPPLQSTNEKLF
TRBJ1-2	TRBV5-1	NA	ASSPSRDLNYGYT
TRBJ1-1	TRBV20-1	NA	SAKSREGTEAF
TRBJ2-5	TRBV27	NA	ASSHRPGETQY
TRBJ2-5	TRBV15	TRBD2	ATSRRTSGRAGGTQY
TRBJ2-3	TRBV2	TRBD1	ASSEDNRGWSTDTQY
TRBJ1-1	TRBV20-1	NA	SAQGGGRNTEAF
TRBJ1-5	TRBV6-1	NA	ASSTRTNQPQH
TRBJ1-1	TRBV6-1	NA	ASSPEWMNTEAF
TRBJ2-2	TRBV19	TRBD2	ASSISAGGNTGELF